This paragraph reports one T cell receptor beta chain. Its antigen is not known. The sample comes from a study of T cell responses to AZD1222 COVID-19 vaccine. Whole-study findings and limits: It was only after the peak T cell response that any repertoires were sampled. Only 5 to 7 AZD1222 recipients tested seropositive at baseline. Breadth and depth of Spike-specific TCRs rose after two AZD1222 doses.

TCRdb keeps only in-frame clones here, not all; method: immunoSEQ multiplex PCR. The sample carries more than 50,000 clones, roughly 82% recorded once. The TCR sequence derives from an adult in good health. The source was peripheral blood, collected on day 0 of AZD1222 vaccination.

CDR3 sequence (DNA): TGTGCCAGCAGTTTCGTGGGACATCGACGAGGGGGCTACACCTTC. Encoded protein: CASSFVGHRRGGYTF. The chain carries TRBV28 and TRBJ1-2; the D gene is possibly TRBD1 (6 bases). The CDR3 runs 15 residues. Germline CDR1 and CDR2: MDHEN and SYDVKM. The germline V and J ends were trimmed by 3 bases and 8 bases, with 19 bases remaining between them.